This is a list of T cell receptor beta chains from one sample in a study of T-cell memory formation after mild COVID-19. TCRdb processed the 5' RACE reads anew with MiXCR; each CDR3 protein has one entry. Here the sample spans around 450,000 distinct CDR3 sequences, around 20% being singletons. The sample comprised PBMCs or a T cell subset sorted from them (not recorded which). These receptors came from an adult woman who had mild COVID-19 (a few samples of this study predate the infection). Cell type and time point are not known. Both conserved end residues are part of each CDR3. A D gene is named only where the DNA matches it firmly. Size is stated for part of the rows, as once, few or many counts, or as a class when the clone is expanded.

d_gene: TRBD2; abundance: few; v_gene: TRBV7-8; j_gene: TRBJ2-1; CDR3aa: CASSLEVLAGVLQFF; CDR3nt: TGTGCCAGCAGCTTAGAGGTACTGGCGGGAGTACTGCAGTTCTTC
d_gene: .; abundance: few; v_gene: TRBV11-1; j_gene: TRBJ2-6; CDR3aa: CASSRNSGANVLTF; CDR3nt: TGTGCCAGCAGCCGTAACTCTGGGGCCAACGTCCTGACTTTC
d_gene: .; abundance: few; v_gene: TRBV4-2; j_gene: TRBJ2-1; CDR3aa: CASSGEVAGEQFF; CDR3nt: TGTGCCAGCAGCGGGGAGGTGGCAGGTGAGCAGTTCTTC
d_gene: .; abundance: few; v_gene: TRBV2; j_gene: TRBJ2-7; CDR3aa: CASSLTLSSYEQYF; CDR3nt: TGTGCCAGCAGCCTCACATTGAGCTCCTACGAGCAGTACTTC
d_gene: TRBD1; abundance: few; v_gene: TRBV29-1; j_gene: TRBJ2-2; CDR3aa: CSVTGVYTGELFF; CDR3nt: TGCAGCGTTACAGGGGTTTACACCGGGGAGCTGTTTTTT
d_gene: TRBD1; abundance: .; v_gene: TRBV7-9; j_gene: TRBJ2-7; CDR3aa: CASSGQGATYEQYF; CDR3nt: TGTGCCAGCAGCGGACAGGGGGCCACCTACGAGCAGTACTTC
d_gene: .; abundance: .; v_gene: TRBV5-1; j_gene: TRBJ2-1; CDR3aa: CASSHSDPAHEQFF; CDR3nt: TGCGCCAGCAGCCATTCTGATCCCGCCCATGAGCAGTTCTTC
d_gene: TRBD1; abundance: few; v_gene: TRBV5-1; j_gene: TRBJ2-2; CDR3aa: CASSPPGQMNTGELFF; CDR3nt: TGCGCCAGCAGCCCCCCGGGACAGATGAACACCGGGGAGCTGTTTTTT
d_gene: .; abundance: few; v_gene: TRBV4-3; j_gene: TRBJ1-2; CDR3aa: CASSQDNRPGHYGYTF; CDR3nt: TGCGCCAGCAGCCAAGATAATAGGCCAGGACACTATGGCTACACCTTC
d_gene: .; abundance: .; v_gene: TRBV6-2/TRBV6-3; j_gene: TRBJ2-1; CDR3aa: CASSYSTSNEQFF; CDR3nt: TGTGCCAGCAGTTACTCGACTAGCAATGAGCAGTTCTTC
d_gene: .; abundance: .; v_gene: TRBV5-1; j_gene: TRBJ2-7; CDR3aa: CASSLDGGAAPYEQYF; CDR3nt: TGCGCCAGCAGCTTGGATGGCGGGGCCGCCCCCTACGAGCAGTACTTC
d_gene: TRBD1; abundance: few; v_gene: TRBV7-6; j_gene: TRBJ2-7; CDR3aa: CASSSEQGAGDEQYF; CDR3nt: TGTGCCAGCAGCTCCGAACAGGGGGCCGGTGACGAGCAGTACTTC
d_gene: .; abundance: few; v_gene: TRBV29-1; j_gene: TRBJ2-1; CDR3aa: CSVEGGTVAEQFF; CDR3nt: TGCAGCGTTGAAGGGGGGACGGTGGCTGAGCAGTTCTTC
d_gene: TRBD2; abundance: few; v_gene: TRBV4-2; j_gene: TRBJ2-2; CDR3aa: CASSQGLAGANTGELFF; CDR3nt: TGTGCCAGCAGCCAAGGACTAGCGGGGGCCAACACCGGGGAGCTGTTTTTT
d_gene: TRBD1; abundance: many; v_gene: TRBV5-1; j_gene: TRBJ1-1; CDR3aa: CASSSLIRDSTEAFF; CDR3nt: TGCGCCAGCAGCTCCCTGATCCGGGACAGCACTGAAGCTTTCTTT
d_gene: .; abundance: few; v_gene: TRBV25-1; j_gene: TRBJ1-6; CDR3aa: CASVRPGSSYNSPLHF; CDR3nt: TGTGCCAGCGTACGGCCGGGGAGCTCCTATAATTCACCCCTCCACTTT
d_gene: .; abundance: .; v_gene: TRBV4-2; j_gene: TRBJ1-3; CDR3aa: CASSQGFDRTSNTIYF; CDR3nt: TGTGCCAGCAGCCAAGGGTTTGACAGAACGTCAAACACCATATATTTT
d_gene: .; abundance: .; v_gene: TRBV28; j_gene: TRBJ1-5; CDR3aa: CASSFPGRANQPQHF; CDR3nt: TGTGCCAGCAGTTTCCCCGGGAGGGCCAATCAGCCCCAGCATTTT
d_gene: TRBD1; abundance: many; v_gene: TRBV5-1; j_gene: TRBJ1-1; CDR3aa: CASRTGLNTEAFF; CDR3nt: TGCGCCAGCAGGACAGGGCTGAACACTGAAGCTTTCTTT
d_gene: .; abundance: few; v_gene: TRBV7-9; j_gene: TRBJ1-1; CDR3aa: CASSLELRNTEAFF; CDR3nt: TGTGCCAGCAGCTTAGAGCTGAGGAACACTGAAGCTTTCTTT
d_gene: .; abundance: .; v_gene: TRBV13; j_gene: TRBJ1-3; CDR3aa: CASSLRDTSGNTIYF; CDR3nt: TGTGCCAGCAGCTTAAGGGACACCTCTGGAAACACCATATATTTT
d_gene: .; abundance: .; v_gene: TRBV12-3/TRBV12-4; j_gene: TRBJ2-2; CDR3aa: CASSLGGHGTYTGELFF; CDR3nt: TGTGCCAGCAGTTTAGGCGGCCACGGAACTTACACCGGGGAGCTGTTTTTT
d_gene: .; abundance: .; v_gene: TRBV6-5; j_gene: TRBJ2-5; CDR3aa: CASSYSPSQETQYF; CDR3nt: TGTGCCAGCAGTTACTCGCCCAGCCAAGAGACCCAGTACTTC
d_gene: TRBD2; abundance: few; v_gene: TRBV7-3; j_gene: TRBJ2-3; CDR3aa: CASSLMATSVYADTQYF; CDR3nt: TGTGCCAGCAGCTTAATGGCGACTAGCGTCTATGCAGATACGCAGTATTTT
d_gene: .; abundance: few; v_gene: TRBV5-1; j_gene: TRBJ2-1; CDR3aa: CASSPLGSNYNEQFF; CDR3nt: TGCGCCAGCAGCCCATTGGGTTCCAACTACAATGAGCAGTTCTTC
d_gene: .; abundance: .; v_gene: TRBV7-9; j_gene: TRBJ2-2; CDR3aa: CASSWAVGRGTGELFF; CDR3nt: TGTGCCAGCAGCTGGGCCGTCGGCCGAGGTACCGGGGAGCTGTTTTTT
d_gene: TRBD1; abundance: .; v_gene: TRBV4-1; j_gene: TRBJ2-3; CDR3aa: CASSHVGQRPGTDTQYF; CDR3nt: TGCGCCAGCAGCCATGTGGGACAGCGGCCTGGCACAGATACGCAGTATTTT
d_gene: TRBD1; abundance: few; v_gene: TRBV3-1; j_gene: TRBJ2-7; CDR3aa: CASSRAGQGFGEQYF; CDR3nt: TGTGCCAGCAGCCGCGCGGGACAGGGTTTCGGCGAGCAGTACTTC
d_gene: .; abundance: few; v_gene: TRBV4-1; j_gene: TRBJ2-5; CDR3aa: CASSPYKEGTFGQYF; CDR3nt: TGCGCCAGCAGCCCTTATAAGGAAGGGACCTTTGGCCAGTACTTC
d_gene: TRBD1; abundance: .; v_gene: TRBV12-3/TRBV12-4; j_gene: TRBJ1-1; CDR3aa: CASSQDGPGGIKNTEAFF; CDR3nt: TGTGCCAGCAGTCAAGACGGGCCAGGGGGCATTAAGAACACTGAAGCTTTCTTT
d_gene: .; abundance: few; v_gene: TRBV30; j_gene: TRBJ2-7; CDR3aa: CAWSAGTDYEQYF; CDR3nt: TGTGCCTGGAGTGCCGGGACGGATTACGAGCAGTACTTC
d_gene: TRBD1; abundance: .; v_gene: TRBV12-3/TRBV12-4; j_gene: TRBJ1-1; CDR3aa: CASSFYRGNTEAFF; CDR3nt: TGTGCCAGCAGTTTTTACAGGGGGAACACTGAAGCTTTCTTT
d_gene: TRBD2; abundance: .; v_gene: TRBV27; j_gene: TRBJ2-1; CDR3aa: CASSSSGLAGVNNEQFF; CDR3nt: TGTGCCAGCAGTTCAAGCGGACTAGCGGGAGTTAACAATGAGCAGTTCTTC
d_gene: .; abundance: .; v_gene: TRBV27; j_gene: TRBJ2-1; CDR3aa: CASGSQGEQFF; CDR3nt: TGTGCCAGCGGGTCGCAGGGCGAGCAGTTCTTC
d_gene: TRBD1; abundance: .; v_gene: TRBV5-6; j_gene: TRBJ1-2; CDR3aa: CASSLSTGVYGYTF; CDR3nt: TGTGCCAGCAGCTTGTCGACAGGGGTCTATGGCTACACCTTC
d_gene: .; abundance: few; v_gene: TRBV11-3; j_gene: TRBJ2-2; CDR3aa: CAAGAAAGELFF; CDR3nt: TGTGCCGCAGGGGCTGCGGCCGGGGAGCTGTTTTTT
d_gene: TRBD1; abundance: .; v_gene: TRBV12-3/TRBV12-4; j_gene: TRBJ1-1; CDR3aa: CASSLLGGGVAFF; CDR3nt: TGTGCCAGCAGTTTATTAGGGGGCGGGGTAGCTTTCTTT
d_gene: .; abundance: .; v_gene: TRBV6-2/TRBV6-3; j_gene: TRBJ1-1; CDR3aa: CASSNQPNTEAFF; CDR3nt: TGTGCCAGCAGTAACCAGCCGAACACTGAAGCTTTCTTT
d_gene: .; abundance: .; v_gene: TRBV4-2; j_gene: TRBJ2-5; CDR3aa: CASSQAGQPETQYF; CDR3nt: TGTGCCAGCAGCCAAGCTGGTCAGCCGGAGACCCAGTACTTC
d_gene: .; abundance: .; v_gene: TRBV5-1; j_gene: TRBJ1-1; CDR3aa: CASSSQGATVNTEAFF; CDR3nt: TGCGCCAGCAGCTCCCAGGGAGCGACAGTGAACACTGAAGCTTTCTTT
d_gene: .; abundance: few; v_gene: TRBV7-2; j_gene: TRBJ1-2; CDR3aa: CASSPVAGDDYGYTF; CDR3nt: TGTGCCAGCAGCCCCGTGGCGGGGGATGACTATGGCTACACCTTC
d_gene: .; abundance: few; v_gene: TRBV6-6; j_gene: TRBJ2-3; CDR3aa: CASSPVPSPGDTQYF; CDR3nt: TGTGCCAGCAGTCCTGTGCCCTCACCCGGGGATACGCAGTATTTT